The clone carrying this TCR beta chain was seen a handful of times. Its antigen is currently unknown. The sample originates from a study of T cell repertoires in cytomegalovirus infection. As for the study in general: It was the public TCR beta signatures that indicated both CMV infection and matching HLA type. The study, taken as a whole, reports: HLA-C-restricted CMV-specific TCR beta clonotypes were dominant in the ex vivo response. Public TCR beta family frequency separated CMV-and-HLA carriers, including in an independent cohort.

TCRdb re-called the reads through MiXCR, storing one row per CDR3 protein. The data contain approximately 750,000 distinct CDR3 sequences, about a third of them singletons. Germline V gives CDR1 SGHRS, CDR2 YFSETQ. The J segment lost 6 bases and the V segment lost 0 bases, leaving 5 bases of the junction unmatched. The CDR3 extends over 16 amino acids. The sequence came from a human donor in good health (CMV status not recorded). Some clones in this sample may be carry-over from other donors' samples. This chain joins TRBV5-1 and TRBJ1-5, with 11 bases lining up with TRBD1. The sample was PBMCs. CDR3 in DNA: TGCGCCAGCAGCTTGGAAGGGACAGGGGGAATTCAGCCCCAGCATTTT. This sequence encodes CASSLEGTGGIQPQHF. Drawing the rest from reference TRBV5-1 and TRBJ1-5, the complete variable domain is KAGVTQTPRYLIKTRGQQVTLSCSPISGHRSVSWYQQTPGQGLQFLFEYFSETQRNKGNFPGRFSGRQFSNSRSEMNVSTLELGDSALYLCASSLEGTGGIQPQHFGDGTRLSIL.